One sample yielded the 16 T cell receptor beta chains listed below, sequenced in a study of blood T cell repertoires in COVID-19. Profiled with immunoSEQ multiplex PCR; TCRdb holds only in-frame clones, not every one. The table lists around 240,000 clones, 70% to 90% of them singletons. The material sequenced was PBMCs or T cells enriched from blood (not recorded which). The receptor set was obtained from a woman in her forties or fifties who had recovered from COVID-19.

CDR3 coding DNA: TGTGCCAGCAGCTTAAATCAGGGGGTTAACTATGGCTACACCTTC. Its translation: CASSLNQGVNYGYTF. The chain recombines TRBV7-6 with TRBJ1-2; 7 bases line up with TRBD1. CDR1 is SGHVS, CDR2 FNYEAQ, per germline. Losses at the gene ends were 2 bases for V and 1 base for J; bases not matched to a gene: 4. The CDR3 contains 15 residues.

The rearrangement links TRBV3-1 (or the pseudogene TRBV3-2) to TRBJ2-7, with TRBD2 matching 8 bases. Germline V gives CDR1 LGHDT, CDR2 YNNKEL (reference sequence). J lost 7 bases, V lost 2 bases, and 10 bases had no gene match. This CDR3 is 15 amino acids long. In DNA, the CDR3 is TGTGCCAGCAGCCAATCCCCGGGACTAGGTATTGAGCAGTACTTC. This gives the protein CASSQSPGLGIEQYF.

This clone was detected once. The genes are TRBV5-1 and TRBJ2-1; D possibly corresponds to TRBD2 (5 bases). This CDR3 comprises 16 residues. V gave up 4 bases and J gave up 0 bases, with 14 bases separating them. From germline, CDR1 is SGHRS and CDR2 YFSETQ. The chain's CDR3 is CASSPTGLDSYNEQFF. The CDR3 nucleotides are TGCGCCAGCAGCCCTACTGGACTGGACTCCTACAATGAGCAGTTCTTC.

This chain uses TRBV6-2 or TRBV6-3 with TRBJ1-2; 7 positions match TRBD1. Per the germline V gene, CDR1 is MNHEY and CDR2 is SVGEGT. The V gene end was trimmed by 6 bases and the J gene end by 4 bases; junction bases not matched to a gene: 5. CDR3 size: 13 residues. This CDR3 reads CASSPRGVYGYTF. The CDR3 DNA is TGTGCCAGCAGCCCCAGGGGGGTCTATGGCTACACCTTC.

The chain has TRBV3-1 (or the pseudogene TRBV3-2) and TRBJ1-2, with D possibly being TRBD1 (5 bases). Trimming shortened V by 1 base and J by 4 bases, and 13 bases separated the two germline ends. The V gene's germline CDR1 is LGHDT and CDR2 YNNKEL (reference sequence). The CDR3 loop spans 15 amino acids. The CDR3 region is CASSQVTQGGYGYTF. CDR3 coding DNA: TGTGCCAGCAGCCAAGTTACCCAGGGAGGCTATGGCTACACCTTC.

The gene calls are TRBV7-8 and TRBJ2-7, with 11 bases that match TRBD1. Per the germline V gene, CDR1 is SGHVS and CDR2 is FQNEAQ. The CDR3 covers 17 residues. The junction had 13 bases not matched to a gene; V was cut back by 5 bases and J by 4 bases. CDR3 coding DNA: TGTGCCAGCAGCACCACGCCCTGGGACAGGGGGATGTACGAGCAGTACTTC. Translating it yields CASSTTPWDRGMYEQYF.

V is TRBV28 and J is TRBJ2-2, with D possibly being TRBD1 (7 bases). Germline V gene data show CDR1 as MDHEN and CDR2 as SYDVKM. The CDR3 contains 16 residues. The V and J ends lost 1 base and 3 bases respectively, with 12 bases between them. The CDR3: CASSLLGRGDTGELFF. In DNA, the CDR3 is TGTGCCAGCAGTTTATTGGGCAGGGGGGACACCGGGGAGCTGTTTTTT.

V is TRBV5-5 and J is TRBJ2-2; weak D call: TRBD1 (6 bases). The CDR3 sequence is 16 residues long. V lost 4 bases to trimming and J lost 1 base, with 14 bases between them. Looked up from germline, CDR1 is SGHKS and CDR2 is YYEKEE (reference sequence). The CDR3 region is CASSPEGGRNTGELFF. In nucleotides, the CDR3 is TGTGCCAGCAGCCCGGAAGGGGGTCGGAACACCGGGGAGCTGTTTTTT.

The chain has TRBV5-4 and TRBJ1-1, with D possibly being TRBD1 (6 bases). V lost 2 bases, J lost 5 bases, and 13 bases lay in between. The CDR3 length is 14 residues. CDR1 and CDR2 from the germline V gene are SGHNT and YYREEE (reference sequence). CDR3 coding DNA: TGTGCCAGCAGCTTCCAGGGAGGGGGAACTGAAGCTTTCTTT. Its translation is CASSFQGGGTEAFF.

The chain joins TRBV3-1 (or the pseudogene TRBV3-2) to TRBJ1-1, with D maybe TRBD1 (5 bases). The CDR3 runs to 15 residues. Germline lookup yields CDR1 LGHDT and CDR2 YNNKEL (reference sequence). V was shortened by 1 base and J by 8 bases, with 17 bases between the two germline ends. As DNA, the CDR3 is TGTGCCAGCAGCCAAGGGGGCATCGGGGGTTTGGAAGCTTTCTTT. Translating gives CASSQGGIGGLEAFF.

The DNA of the CDR3 is TGCGCCAGCAGCCAAGATCCAGGACTAGCGGAGTTTATGGAGCAGTTCTTC. It translates to CASSQDPGLAEFMEQFF. The V call is TRBV4-1, the J call TRBJ2-1; 10 nucleotides align to TRBD2. The CDR3 has 17 residues. CDR1 MGHRA and CDR2 YSYEKL come from the germline V gene. J gave up 10 bases and V 0 bases, and 12 bases lay outside the gene matches.

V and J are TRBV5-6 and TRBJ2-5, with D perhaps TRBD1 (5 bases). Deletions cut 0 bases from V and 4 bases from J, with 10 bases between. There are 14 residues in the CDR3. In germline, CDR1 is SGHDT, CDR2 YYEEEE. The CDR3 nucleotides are TGTGCCAGCAGCTTGGGCGAAGGGGTAGAGACCCAGTACTTC. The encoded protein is CASSLGEGVETQYF.

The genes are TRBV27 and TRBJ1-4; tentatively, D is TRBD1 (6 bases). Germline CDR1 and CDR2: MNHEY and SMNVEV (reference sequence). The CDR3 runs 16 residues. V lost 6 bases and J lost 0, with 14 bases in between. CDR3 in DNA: TGTGCCAGCAGCCGACCGAGGGGGTCAACTAATGAAAAACTGTTTTTT. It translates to CASSRPRGSTNEKLFF.

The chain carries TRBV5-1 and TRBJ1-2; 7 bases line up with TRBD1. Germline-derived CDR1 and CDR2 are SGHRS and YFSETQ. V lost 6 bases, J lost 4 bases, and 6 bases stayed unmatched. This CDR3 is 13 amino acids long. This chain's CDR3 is CASTPGGIYGYTF. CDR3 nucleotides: TGCGCCAGCACCCCAGGGGGGATCTATGGCTACACCTTC.

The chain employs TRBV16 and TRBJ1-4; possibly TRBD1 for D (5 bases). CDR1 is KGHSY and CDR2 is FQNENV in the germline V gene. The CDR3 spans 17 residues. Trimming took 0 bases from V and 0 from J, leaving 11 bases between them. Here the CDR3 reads CASSQSPSTATNEKLFF. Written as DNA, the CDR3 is TGTGCCAGCAGCCAATCCCCCTCGACAGCAACTAATGAAAAACTGTTTTTT.

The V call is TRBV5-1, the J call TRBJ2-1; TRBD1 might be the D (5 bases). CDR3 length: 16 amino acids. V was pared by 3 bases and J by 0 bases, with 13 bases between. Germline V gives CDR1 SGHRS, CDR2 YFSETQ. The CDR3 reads CASSSNPQASYNEQFF. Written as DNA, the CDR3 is TGCGCCAGCAGCTCAAACCCACAGGCCTCCTACAATGAGCAGTTCTTC. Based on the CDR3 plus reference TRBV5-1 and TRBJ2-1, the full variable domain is KAGVTQTPRYLIKTRGQQVTLSCSPISGHRSVSWYQQTPGQGLQFLFEYFSETQRNKGNFPGRFSGRQFSNSRSEMNVSTLELGDSALYLCASSSNPQASYNEQFFGPGTRLTVL.